The 32 T cell receptor beta chains listed next were all sequenced from one sample in a study of shared clonotypes between healthy human individuals. The data were produced by immunoSEQ multiplex PCR, yet TCRdb's version contains in-frame clones alone and is incomplete. The sample carries 400,000 to 600,000 clones, 70% to 80% recorded once. Source material: PBMCs. The receptors were sampled from a woman in her 40s in good health. Some clones in this sample may be carry-over from other donors' samples.

On this clone: This CDR3 is also generated by other DNA sequences in the sample. The chain recombines TRBV9 with TRBJ2-3; D gene ambiguous. V lost 0 bases to trimming and J lost 2 bases, with 1 base between them. Germline V lookup: CDR1 SGDLS, CDR2 YYNGEE. This CDR3 region has 12 residues. The CDR3: CASSVATDTQYF. For the CDR3, the DNA is TGTGCCAGCAGCGTAGCCACAGATACGCAGTATTTT.

The V and J genes are TRBV28 and TRBJ2-5, with no clear D. The CDR3 loop spans 11 amino acids. Germline V gene sequence: CDR1 MDHEN, CDR2 SYDVKM. V was cut by 7 bases and J by 5 bases, with 8 bases left in between. The chain's CDR3 is CASNSQETQYF. The DNA of the CDR3 is TGTGCCAGCAATTCCCAGGAGACCCAGTACTTC.

This clone was seen more than once but under ten times. The chain has TRBV6-6 and TRBJ2-7; D is ambiguous. The CDR3 has 13 residues. Deletions cut 2 bases from V and 3 bases from J, with 8 bases between. The germline V gene has CDR1 MNHNY and CDR2 SVGAGI (reference sequence). CDR3 region: CASSYGPSYEQYF. CDR3 in DNA: TGTGCCAGCAGTTACGGACCAAGCTACGAGCAGTACTTC.

The chain has TRBV30 and TRBJ1-5, with D unresolved. This CDR3 comprises 13 residues. The V end was cut by 3 bases, the J end by 11 bases, with 17 bases between. The V gene's germline CDR1 is GTSNPN and CDR2 SVGIG (reference sequence). The CDR3 DNA sequence: TGTGCCTGGAGCGATACCGGAGACACGTCCCAGCATTTT. Translation gives CAWSDTGDTSQHF.

The J gene is TRBJ2-2, the V gene TRBV7-8; 10 nucleotides align to TRBD1. Unmatched junction bases numbered 9, after V lost 4 bases and J lost 7 bases. The CDR3 has 16 amino acids. CDR1 and CDR2 (germline): SGHVS, FQNEAQ. CDR3 sequence (DNA): TGTGCCAGCAGCTCCACCGGGACAGGGGCTAGCGGGGAGCTGTTTTTT. It encodes CASSSTGTGASGELFF.

This clone was picked up one time. V gene TRBV4-1 combines with J gene TRBJ1-4; D gene uncertain. V lost 2 bases to trimming and J lost 5 bases, with 21 bases between them. CDR3 length equals 18 residues. From germline, CDR1 is MGHRA and CDR2 YSYEKL. CDR3 bases: TGCGCCAGCAGCCAACCACGGCCCTGGCCTGCGAAGAATGAAAAACTGTTTTTT. Its translation: CASSQPRPWPAKNEKLFF.

CDR3 sequence: CASSLARGSQETQYF. CDR3 bases: TGCGCCAGCAGCTTGGCTAGGGGCAGCCAAGAGACCCAGTACTTC. The chain combines TRBV5-1 with TRBJ2-5; TRBD1 might be the D (5 bases). From germline, CDR1 is SGHRS and CDR2 YFSETQ. V gave up 0 bases and J gave up 1 base, with 10 bases separating them. The CDR3 is 15 residues long.

The chain employs TRBV9 and TRBJ2-3; D ambiguous. Trimming removed 4 bases from V and 0 bases from J, with 15 bases in between. CDR3 length: 16 amino acids. Germline V gene sequence: CDR1 SGDLS, CDR2 YYNGEE. In DNA, the CDR3 is TGTGCCAGCAGCACCCCGGGTACCCTTAGCACAGATACGCAGTATTTT. Protein sequence: CASSTPGTLSTDTQYF.

The genes are TRBV5-3 and TRBJ2-7; no clear D gene. TRBV5-3 belongs to the ORF category, with a function that is uncertain. This CDR3 is built from 10 residues. V lost 2 bases, J lost 9 bases, and 6 bases lay in between. CDR3 in amino acids: CARSFRVQYF. The CDR3 nucleotides read TGTGCCAGAAGCTTTAGGGTGCAGTACTTC.

V and J are TRBV18 and TRBJ1-2; possible D gene TRBD1, 5 bases. The CDR3 runs 14 residues. The V and J ends lost 6 bases and 4 bases respectively, with 15 bases between them. Looked up from germline, CDR1 is KGHSH and CDR2 is LQKENI. As DNA, the CDR3 is TGTGCCAGCTCTTCCGAGGGGTGGTCCTATGGCTACACCTTC. It translates to CASSSEGWSYGYTF. Complete variable domain (other parts from reference TRBV18 and TRBJ1-2): NAGVMQNPRHLVRRRGQEARLRCSPMKGHSHVYWYRQLPEEGLKFMVYLQKENIIDESGMPKERFSAEFPKEGPSILRIQQVVRGDSAAYFCASSSEGWSYGYTFGSGTRLTVV.

A word on this clone: A single base is all that separates this from a far larger clone, so a read error is likely. The CDR3: CASGSRLAATYEQYF. DNA of the CDR3: TGTGCCAGCGGCTCACGACTAGCGGCTACCTACGAGCAGTACTTC. This chain connects TRBV7-8 to TRBJ2-7, with 9 bases lining up with TRBD2. Trimming cost V 8 bases and J 2 bases; bases outside gene matches: 10. Germline loops: CDR1 SGHVS, CDR2 FQNEAQ. The CDR3 covers 15 residues.

Points on this clone: Different DNA sequences within this sample yield the same CDR3. The V call is TRBV18, the J call TRBJ1-1; D call uncertain. The CDR3 extends over 13 amino acids. Germline CDR1 and CDR2: KGHSH and LQKENI. V was cut by 3 bases and J by 1 base, with 6 bases left in between. The CDR3 bases are TGTGCCAGCTCACCCCAGAGGAACACTGAAGCTTTCTTT. As protein: CASSPQRNTEAFF.

The chain couples TRBV19 to TRBJ2-7; 8 nucleotides align to TRBD2. The germline V gene has CDR1 LNHDA and CDR2 SQIVND (reference sequence). V trimming: 4 bases; J trimming: 7 bases; junction bases outside the gene matches: 12. CDR3 length: 15 residues. The CDR3 DNA is TGTGCCAGTAGTACCCGACTAATCGGGAGGGGAGAGCAGTACTTC. Translation gives CASSTRLIGRGEQYF.

The chain employs TRBV4-2 and TRBJ2-7; 8 bases line up with TRBD2. Germline V gives CDR1 LGHNA, CDR2 YNFKEQ. This CDR3 contains 15 residues. The junction had 5 bases not matched to a gene; V was cut back by 3 bases and J by 1 base. This chain's CDR3 is CASSQPGTRSYEQYF. For the CDR3, the DNA is TGTGCCAGCAGCCAGCCCGGGACTAGGTCCTACGAGCAGTACTTC.

The chain joins TRBV29-1 to TRBJ2-5; D gene unclear. Germline CDR1 is SQVTM and CDR2 is ANQGSEA. V was shortened by 4 bases and J by 1 base, with 10 bases between the two germline ends. This CDR3 spans 13 amino acids. The CDR3 bases are TGCAGCGTTGGAGTTGGGCCCCAAGAGACCCAGTACTTC. Translating gives CSVGVGPQETQYF.

The chain recombines TRBV6-1 with TRBJ2-3; 9 nucleotides align to TRBD2. Germline V CDR1 and CDR2: MNHNS, SASEGT. The CDR3 contains 14 residues. Trimming at V came to 6 bases and at J to 3 bases, leaving 4 bases not matched to a gene. The CDR3 bases are TGTGCCAGCAGCCCGGGACTAGCAACAGATACGCAGTATTTT. Its translation is CASSPGLATDTQYF.

The chain is built from TRBV12-5 and TRBJ1-1, with 7 bases aligning to TRBD1. V trimming: 3 bases; J trimming: 1 base; junction bases outside the gene matches: 8. This CDR3 region has 16 residues. From germline, CDR1 is LGHNT and CDR2 FRNRAP. The DNA for the CDR3 is TGTGCTAGTGGTTTTGGTACAGGGGTCGGGAACACTGAAGCTTTCTTT. It yields the protein CASGFGTGVGNTEAFF. Filled out from reference TRBV12-5 and TRBJ1-1, the complete variable domain reads DARVTQTPRHKVTEMGQEVTMRCQPILGHNTVFWYRQTMMQGLELLAYFRNRAPLDDSGMPKDRFSAEMPDATLATLKIQPSEPRDSAVYFCASGFGTGVGNTEAFFGQGTRLTVV.

The sample holds many counts of this clone. This chain links TRBV10-2 with TRBJ2-7, with 8 positions matching TRBD2. The CDR3 contains 13 residues. Germline V gene data show CDR1 as WSHSY and CDR2 as SAAADI. After removal of 8 bases from V and 5 bases from J, the junction contained 8 bases not matched to a gene. The CDR3 reads CASRVAGSNEQYF. The DNA for the CDR3 is TGCGCCAGCCGTGTAGCGGGAAGCAACGAGCAGTACTTC.

The rearrangement uses TRBV28 and TRBJ1-4; D call uncertain. The CDR3 consists of 14 residues. The ends were cut back, 2 bases at V and 8 bases at J, with 12 bases in the middle. Germline CDR1 is MDHEN and CDR2 is SYDVKM. CDR3 in amino acids: CASSLGNSGEKLFF. CDR3 bases: TGTGCCAGCAGTTTAGGTAACAGCGGGGAAAAACTGTTTTTT. The whole variable domain, filled in from reference TRBV28 and TRBJ1-4, reads DVKVTQSSRYLVKRTGEKVFLECVQDMDHENMFWYRQDPGLGLRLIYFSYDVKMKEKGDIPEGYSVSREKKERFSLILESASTNQTSMYLCASSLGNSGEKLFFGSGTQLSVL.

The chain joins TRBV7-3 to TRBJ2-1; TRBD1 matches 12 bases. The CDR3 is 17 residues long. Per the germline V gene, CDR1 is SGHTA and CDR2 is FQGTGA. With V trimmed by 1 base and J by 9 bases, 10 bases remained unmatched. For the CDR3, the DNA is TGTGCCAGCAGCTTAAAACCGCCGGGACAGGGGGCGGGTGAGCAGTTCTTC. It encodes CASSLKPPGQGAGEQFF.

The chain couples TRBV19 to TRBJ1-5; no clear D gene. Per germline, CDR1 LNHDA and CDR2 SQIVND (reference sequence). The CDR3 consists of 17 residues. Trimming removed 6 bases from V and 0 bases from J, with 18 bases in between. CDR3 DNA: TGTGCCAGTAGCTCAACCTCTCCTGCGAATAGCAATCAGCCCCAGCATTTT. The encoded protein is CASSSTSPANSNQPQHF.

The chain uses TRBV19 and TRBJ2-3; perhaps TRBD2 as D (6 bases). Germline V lookup: CDR1 LNHDA, CDR2 SQIVND (reference sequence). V was pared by 2 bases and J by 5 bases, with 11 bases between. The CDR3 is 14 residues long. DNA of the CDR3: TGTGCCAGTAGTATATCGGGGGATGGAGATACGCAGTATTTT. It translates to CASSISGDGDTQYF. Variable domain in full (rest from reference TRBV19 and TRBJ2-3): DGGITQSPKYLFRKEGQNVTLSCEQNLNHDAMYWYRQDPGQGLRLIYYSQIVNDFQKGDIAEGYSVSREKKESFPLTVTSAQKNPTAFYLCASSISGDGDTQYFGPGTRLTVL.

The V call is TRBV4-2, the J call TRBJ1-5; D uncertain. The V end lost 0 bases, the J end lost 0 bases, and 6 bases lay between the germline ends. The germline gives CDR1 LGHNA, CDR2 YNFKEQ. This CDR3 region has 15 residues. The CDR3 nucleotides are TGTGCCAGCAGCCAAGACCTATATAGCAATCAGCCCCAGCATTTT. It encodes CASSQDLYSNQPQHF.

The chain is built from TRBV7-2 and TRBJ2-7; a weak D match, TRBD2 (6 bases). Germline V gene data show CDR1 as SGHTA and CDR2 as FQGNSA. This CDR3 is 15 amino acids long. Trimming cost V 0 bases and J 2 bases, with 11 bases left between them. The CDR3 spells CASSLAGSSAYEQYF. The CDR3 bases are TGTGCCAGCAGCTTAGCGGGGTCTAGCGCCTACGAGCAGTACTTC.

This sequence joins TRBV9 and TRBJ2-1; D is unresolved. Looked up from germline, CDR1 is SGDLS and CDR2 is YYNGEE. V was clipped by 3 bases and J by 2 bases, with 6 bases between them. The CDR3 is 13 amino acids. CDR3 sequence (DNA): TGTGCCAGCAGCGCAAAACCCTACAATGAGCAGTTCTTC. Translation gives CASSAKPYNEQFF.

The gene calls are TRBV11-1 and TRBJ1-1; 7 nucleotides line up with TRBD1. The V gene's germline CDR1 is SGHAT and CDR2 FQDESV (reference sequence). The junction had 6 bases not matched to a gene; V was cut back by 4 bases and J by 1 base. CDR3 size: 15 residues. CDR3 loop: CASSSGTVTNTEAFF. The CDR3 nucleotides are TGTGCCAGCAGCTCGGGGACAGTTACGAACACTGAAGCTTTCTTT.

The gene calls are TRBV14 and TRBJ1-1, with TRBD1 matching 12 bases. The CDR3 extends over 19 amino acids. From germline, CDR1 is SGHDN and CDR2 FVKESK. With 9 bases clipped from V and 8 bases from J, the junction kept 25 bases outside the gene matches. The CDR3: CARSYRDRGRPQPCGEAFF. The CDR3 coding sequence is TGTGCCAGATCCTACCGGGACAGGGGGCGCCCCCAACCTTGCGGAGAAGCTTTCTTT.

V gene TRBV7-8 combines with J gene TRBJ1-2; no clear D gene. Trimming pared 3 bases from V and 5 bases from J, leaving 13 bases between. The CDR3 is made up of 14 amino acids. In germline, CDR1 is SGHVS, CDR2 FQNEAQ. The CDR3 bases are TGTGCCAGCAGCTTCAACTCGGGAGCATATGGCTACACCTTC. It yields the protein CASSFNSGAYGYTF.

This clone was counted ten times or more. The chain couples TRBV4-2 to TRBJ2-3, with 13 bases aligning to TRBD2. The trim removed 4 bases at V and 2 bases at J, leaving 3 bases unmatched. CDR1 is LGHNA, CDR2 YNFKEQ, per germline. This CDR3 has 16 residues. DNA for the CDR3: TGTGCCAGCAGCCCTGGACTAGCGGGAGCCACAGATACGCAGTATTTT. Translation gives CASSPGLAGATDTQYF.

The chain links TRBV9 to TRBJ2-7; maybe TRBD1 (5 bases). The length of the CDR3 is 15 residues. Trimming removed 0 bases from V and 2 bases from J, with 12 bases in between. The germline V gene encodes CDR1 SGDLS and CDR2 YYNGEE. DNA for the CDR3: TGTGCCAGCAGCGTAGCTCTGGGGCTCCCCTACGAGCAGTACTTC. Residues: CASSVALGLPYEQYF. The variable domain in full, with the rest retrieved from reference TRBV9 and TRBJ2-7, is DSGVTQTPKHLITATGQRVTLRCSPRSGDLSVYWYQQSLDQGLQFLIQYYNGEERAKGNILERFSAQQFPDLHSELNLSSLELGDSALYFCASSVALGLPYEQYFGPGTRLTVT.

The chain uses TRBV5-1 and TRBJ2-7; 10 positions agree with TRBD1. The CDR3 spans 16 residues. The V gene's germline CDR1 is SGHRS and CDR2 YFSETQ. The junction had 3 bases not matched to a gene; V was cut back by 0 bases and J by 0 bases. The CDR3: CASSLAGTGVSYEQYF. The CDR3 DNA reads as TGCGCCAGCAGCTTGGCCGGGACAGGGGTCTCCTACGAGCAGTACTTC.

V usage is TRBV29-1 and J usage is TRBJ2-1; 10 nucleotides line up with TRBD2. The ends lost 4 bases at V and 4 bases at J; junction bases unmatched: 10. Germline assignment: CDR1 SQVTM and CDR2 ANQGSEA. The CDR3 runs to 16 residues. The CDR3 bases are TGCAGCGTTGTAGTAGCGGGAGGCGTAAAGTACAATGAGCAGTTCTTC. Protein product: CSVVVAGGVKYNEQFF.